The subject of this entry is one T cell receptor beta chain. This CDR3 has 15 amino acids. V was clipped by 1 base and J by 0 bases; unmatched bases: 0. Germline V gene lookup returns CDR1 MNHNS and CDR2 SASEGT. This entry belongs to a study of identical twins. TCRdb re-derived calls from the 5' RACE reads in MiXCR, one entry per CDR3 protein. This table holds roughly 190,000 distinct CDR3 sequences, approximately 15% found once. The sample also formed part of further work on T cells expressing NK-cell markers.

The receptor comes from a woman aged 18-29 years in good health. This chain links TRBV6-1 with TRBJ2-7; 10 nucleotides agree with TRBD1. The sample consisted of CD8+ T cells sorted from blood. The CDR3 nucleotides are TGTGCCAGCAGTGAAGGGACAGGGGGCTCCTACGAGCAGTACTTC. This gives the protein CASSEGTGGSYEQYF.